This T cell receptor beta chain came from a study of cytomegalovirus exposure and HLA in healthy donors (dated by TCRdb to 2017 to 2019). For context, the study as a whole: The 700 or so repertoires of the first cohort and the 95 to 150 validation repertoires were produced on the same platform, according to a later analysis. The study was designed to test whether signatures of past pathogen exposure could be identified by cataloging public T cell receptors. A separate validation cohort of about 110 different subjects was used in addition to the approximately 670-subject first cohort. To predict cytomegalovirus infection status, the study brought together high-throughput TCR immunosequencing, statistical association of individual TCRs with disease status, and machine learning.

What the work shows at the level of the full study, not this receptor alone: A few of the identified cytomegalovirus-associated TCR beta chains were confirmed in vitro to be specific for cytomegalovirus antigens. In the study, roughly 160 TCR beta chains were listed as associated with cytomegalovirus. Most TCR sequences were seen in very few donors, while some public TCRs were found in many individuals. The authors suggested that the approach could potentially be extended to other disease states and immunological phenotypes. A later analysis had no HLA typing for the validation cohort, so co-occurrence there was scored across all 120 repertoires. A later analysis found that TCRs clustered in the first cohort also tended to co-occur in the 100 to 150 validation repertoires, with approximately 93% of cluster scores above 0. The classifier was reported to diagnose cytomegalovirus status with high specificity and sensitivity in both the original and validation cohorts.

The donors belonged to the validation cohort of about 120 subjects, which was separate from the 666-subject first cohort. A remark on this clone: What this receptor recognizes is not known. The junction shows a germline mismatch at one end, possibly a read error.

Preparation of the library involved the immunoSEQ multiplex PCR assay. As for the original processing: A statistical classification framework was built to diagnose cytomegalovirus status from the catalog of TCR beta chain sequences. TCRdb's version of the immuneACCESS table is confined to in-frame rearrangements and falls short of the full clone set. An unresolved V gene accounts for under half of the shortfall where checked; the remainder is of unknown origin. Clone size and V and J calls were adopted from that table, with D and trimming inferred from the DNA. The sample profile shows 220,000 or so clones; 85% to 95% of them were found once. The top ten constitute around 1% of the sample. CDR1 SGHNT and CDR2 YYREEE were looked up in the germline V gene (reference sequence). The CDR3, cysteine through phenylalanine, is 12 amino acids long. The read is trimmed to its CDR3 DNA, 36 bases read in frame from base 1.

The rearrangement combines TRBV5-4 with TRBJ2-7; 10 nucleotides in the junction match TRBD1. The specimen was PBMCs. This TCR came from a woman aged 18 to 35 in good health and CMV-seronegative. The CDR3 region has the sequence CASSSSGTGDNF. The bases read TGTGCCAGCAGCTCCTCCGGGACAGGGGACAACTTC.